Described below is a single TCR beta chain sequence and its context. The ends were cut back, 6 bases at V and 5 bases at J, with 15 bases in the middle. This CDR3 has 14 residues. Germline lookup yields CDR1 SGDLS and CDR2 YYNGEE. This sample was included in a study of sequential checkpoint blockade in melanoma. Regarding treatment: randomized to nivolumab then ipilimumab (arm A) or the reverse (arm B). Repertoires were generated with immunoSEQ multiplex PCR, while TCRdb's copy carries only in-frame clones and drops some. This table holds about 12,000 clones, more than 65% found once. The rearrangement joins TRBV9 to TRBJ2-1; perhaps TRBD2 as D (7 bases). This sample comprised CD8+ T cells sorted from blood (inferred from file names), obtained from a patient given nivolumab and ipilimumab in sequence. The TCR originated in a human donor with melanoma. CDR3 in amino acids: CASTKGGPDNEQFF. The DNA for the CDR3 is TGTGCCAGCACAAAGGGGGGGCCCGACAATGAGCAGTTCTTC.